The entry below describes one T cell receptor (beta chain). As yet, its antigen is unknown. This sample was taken from a study of T cells after yellow fever vaccination. For the study at large: The SMART-Seq v4 Ultra Low Input method served to prepare the low-cell-number fractions.

The CDR3 covers 17 residues. Trimming pared 4 bases from V and 7 bases from J, leaving 23 bases between. The V gene's germline CDR1 is SGHDN and CDR2 FVKESK. Universal primer sites and UMIs were introduced during 5'RACE template-switching synthesis of TCR cDNA. TCRdb used MiXCR to reprocess the 5' RACE reads, holding one entry per CDR3 protein. The sample carries 95,000 to 150,000 distinct CDR3 sequences, roughly 15% recorded once. Study-level findings and limits: Contamination of FACS-sorted repertoires by abundant clonotypes from the bulk population could occur. Most clones from primary vaccination resurfaced after the booster (around 97% CD4, approximately 88% CD8).

The TCR was taken from a man in his late teens or twenties who received the YFV17D yellow fever vaccine. The sample here was CD8+ T cells sorted from PBMCs, taken 5 days after the yellow fever booster vaccination. V usage is TRBV14 and J usage is TRBJ2-1, with a possible D match to TRBD2 (7 bases). The chain's CDR3 is CASSLPWGGRGSNEQFF. Written as DNA, the CDR3 is TGTGCCAGCAGCCTCCCATGGGGGGGGCGCGGTTCAAATGAGCAGTTCTTC.